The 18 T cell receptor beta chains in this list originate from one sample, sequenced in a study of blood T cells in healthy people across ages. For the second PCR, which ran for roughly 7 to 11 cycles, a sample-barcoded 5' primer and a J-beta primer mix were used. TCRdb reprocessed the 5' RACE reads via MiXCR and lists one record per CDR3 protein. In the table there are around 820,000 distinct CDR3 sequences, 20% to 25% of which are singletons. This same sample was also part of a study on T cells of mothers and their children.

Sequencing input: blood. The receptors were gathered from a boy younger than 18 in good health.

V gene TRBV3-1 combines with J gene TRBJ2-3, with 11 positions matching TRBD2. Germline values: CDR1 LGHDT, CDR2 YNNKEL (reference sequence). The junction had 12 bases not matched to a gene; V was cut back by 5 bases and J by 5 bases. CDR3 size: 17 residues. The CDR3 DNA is TGTGCCAGCAGCTCGGGTCGACTAGCGGGGACAGGAGATACGCAGTATTTT. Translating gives CASSSGRLAGTGDTQYF.

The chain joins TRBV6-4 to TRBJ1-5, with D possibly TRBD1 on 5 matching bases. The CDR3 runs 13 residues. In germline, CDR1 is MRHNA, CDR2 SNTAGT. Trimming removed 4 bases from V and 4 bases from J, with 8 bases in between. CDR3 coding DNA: TGTGCCAGCAGTGGGGACGTAAATCAGCCCCAGCATTTT. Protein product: CASSGDVNQPQHF.

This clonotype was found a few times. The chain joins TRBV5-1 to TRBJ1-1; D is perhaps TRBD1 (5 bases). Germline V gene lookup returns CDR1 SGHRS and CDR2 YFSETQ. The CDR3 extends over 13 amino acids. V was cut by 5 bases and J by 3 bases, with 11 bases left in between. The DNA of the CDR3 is TGCGCCAGCAGGGCCCGGGGGGACACTGAAGCTTTCTTT. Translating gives CASRARGDTEAFF.

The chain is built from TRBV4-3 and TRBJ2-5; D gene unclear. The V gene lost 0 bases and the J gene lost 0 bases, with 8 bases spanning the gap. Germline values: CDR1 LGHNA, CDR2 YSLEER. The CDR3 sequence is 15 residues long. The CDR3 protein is CASSQDKTYQETQYF. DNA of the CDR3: TGCGCCAGCAGCCAAGATAAGACCTACCAAGAGACCCAGTACTTC.

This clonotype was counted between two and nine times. CDR3 nucleotide sequence: TGCGCCAGCAGCCATAACCGGGACAGGGGACGTACTGAAGCTTTCTTT. Its protein product is CASSHNRDRGRTEAFF. The chain recombines TRBV4-3 with TRBJ1-1; TRBD1 agrees at 10 bases. Trimming removed 3 bases from V and 5 bases from J; junction bases left unmatched: 9. The CDR3 covers 16 residues. Germline-derived CDR1 and CDR2 are LGHNA and YSLEER.

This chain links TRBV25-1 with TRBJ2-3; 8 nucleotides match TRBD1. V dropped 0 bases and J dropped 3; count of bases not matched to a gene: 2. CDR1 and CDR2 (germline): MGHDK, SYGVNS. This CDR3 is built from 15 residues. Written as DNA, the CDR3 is TGTGCCAGCAGTGAATATACAGGGGGGACAGATACGCAGTATTTT. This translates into CASSEYTGGTDTQYF.

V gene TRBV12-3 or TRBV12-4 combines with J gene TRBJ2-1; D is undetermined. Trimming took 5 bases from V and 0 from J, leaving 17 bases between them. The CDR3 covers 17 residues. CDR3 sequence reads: CASSPGLYPSSYNEQFF. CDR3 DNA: TGTGCCAGCAGTCCCGGGCTCTACCCGAGCTCCTACAATGAGCAGTTCTTC.

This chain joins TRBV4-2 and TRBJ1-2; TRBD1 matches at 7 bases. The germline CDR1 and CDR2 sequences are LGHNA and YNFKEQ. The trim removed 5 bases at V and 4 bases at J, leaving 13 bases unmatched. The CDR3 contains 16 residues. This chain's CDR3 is CASSGRGAGGIYGYTF. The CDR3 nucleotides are TGTGCCAGCAGCGGACGAGGGGCAGGGGGGATCTATGGCTACACCTTC.

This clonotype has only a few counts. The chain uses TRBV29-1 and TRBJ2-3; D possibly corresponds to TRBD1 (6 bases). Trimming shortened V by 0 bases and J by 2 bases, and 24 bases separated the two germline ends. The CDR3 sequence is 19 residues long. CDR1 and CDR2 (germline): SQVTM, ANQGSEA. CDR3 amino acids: CSVEELGVNRVSTTDTQYF. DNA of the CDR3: TGCAGCGTTGAAGAGCTTGGGGTTAACAGGGTCTCTACCACAGATACGCAGTATTTT.

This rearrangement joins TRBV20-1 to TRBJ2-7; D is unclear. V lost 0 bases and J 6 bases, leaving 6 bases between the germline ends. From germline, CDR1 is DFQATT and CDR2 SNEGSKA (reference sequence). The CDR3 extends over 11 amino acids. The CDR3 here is CSARDYSEQYF. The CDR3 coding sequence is TGCAGTGCTAGAGATTATTCCGAGCAGTACTTC.

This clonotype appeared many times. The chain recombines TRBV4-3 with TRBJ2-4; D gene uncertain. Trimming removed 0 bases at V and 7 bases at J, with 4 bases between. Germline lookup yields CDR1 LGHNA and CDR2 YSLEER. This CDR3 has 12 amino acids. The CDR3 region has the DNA TGCGCCAGCAGCCAAGATGGCAACATTCAGTACTTC. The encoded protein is CASSQDGNIQYF.

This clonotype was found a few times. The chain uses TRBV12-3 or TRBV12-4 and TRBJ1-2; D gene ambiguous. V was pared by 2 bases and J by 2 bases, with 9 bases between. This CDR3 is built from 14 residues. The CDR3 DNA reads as TGTGCCAGCAGTTTATCGGAAAAGAACTATGGCTACACCTTC. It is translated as CASSLSEKNYGYTF.

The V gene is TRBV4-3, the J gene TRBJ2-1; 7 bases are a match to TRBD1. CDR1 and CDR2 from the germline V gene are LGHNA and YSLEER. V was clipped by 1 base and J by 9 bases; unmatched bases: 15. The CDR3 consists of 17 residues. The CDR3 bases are TGCGCCAGCAGCCAAGGACCTACAGGGGATGGAGGCAGTGAGCAGTTCTTC. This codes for CASSQGPTGDGGSEQFF.

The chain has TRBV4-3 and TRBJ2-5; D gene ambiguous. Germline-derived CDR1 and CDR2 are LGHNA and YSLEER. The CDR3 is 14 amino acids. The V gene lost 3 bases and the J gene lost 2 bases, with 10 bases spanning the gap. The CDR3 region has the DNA TGCGCCAGCAGCCACCAAACACGACAAGAGACCCAGTACTTC. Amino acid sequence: CASSHQTRQETQYF.

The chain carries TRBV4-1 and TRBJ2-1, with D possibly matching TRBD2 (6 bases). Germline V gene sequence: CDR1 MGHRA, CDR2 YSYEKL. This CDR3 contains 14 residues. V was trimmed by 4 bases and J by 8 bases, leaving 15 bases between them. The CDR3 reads CASSLLEGLDEQFF. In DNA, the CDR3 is TGCGCCAGCAGCCTCCTGGAGGGCCTCGATGAGCAGTTCTTC.

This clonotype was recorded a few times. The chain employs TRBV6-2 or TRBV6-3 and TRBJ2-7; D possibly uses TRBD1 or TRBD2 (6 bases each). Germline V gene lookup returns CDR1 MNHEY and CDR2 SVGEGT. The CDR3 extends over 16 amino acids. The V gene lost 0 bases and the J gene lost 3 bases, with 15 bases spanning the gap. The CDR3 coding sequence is TGTGCCAGCAGTTACTCGGGGGGCCTGGCGAACTACGAGCAGTACTTC. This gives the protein CASSYSGGLANYEQYF.

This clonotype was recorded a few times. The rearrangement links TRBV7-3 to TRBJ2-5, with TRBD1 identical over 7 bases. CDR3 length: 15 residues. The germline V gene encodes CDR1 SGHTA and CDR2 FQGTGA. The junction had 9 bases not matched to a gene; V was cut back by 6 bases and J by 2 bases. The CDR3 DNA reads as TGTGCCAGCAGTTACTTCGGGACAGCTCAAGAGACCCAGTACTTC. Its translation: CASSYFGTAQETQYF.

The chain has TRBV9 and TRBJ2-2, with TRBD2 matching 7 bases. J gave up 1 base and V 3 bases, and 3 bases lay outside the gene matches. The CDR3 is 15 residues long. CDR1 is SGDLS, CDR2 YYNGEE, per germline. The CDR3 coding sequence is TGTGCCAGCAGCGAGGGGAGGGGGAACACCGGGGAGCTGTTTTTT. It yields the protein CASSEGRGNTGELFF. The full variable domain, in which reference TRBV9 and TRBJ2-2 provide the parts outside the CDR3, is DSGVTQTPKHLITATGQRVTLRCSPRSGDLSVYWYQQSLDQGLQFLIQYYNGEERAKGNILERFSAQQFPDLHSELNLSSLELGDSALYFCASSEGRGNTGELFFGEGSRLTVL.